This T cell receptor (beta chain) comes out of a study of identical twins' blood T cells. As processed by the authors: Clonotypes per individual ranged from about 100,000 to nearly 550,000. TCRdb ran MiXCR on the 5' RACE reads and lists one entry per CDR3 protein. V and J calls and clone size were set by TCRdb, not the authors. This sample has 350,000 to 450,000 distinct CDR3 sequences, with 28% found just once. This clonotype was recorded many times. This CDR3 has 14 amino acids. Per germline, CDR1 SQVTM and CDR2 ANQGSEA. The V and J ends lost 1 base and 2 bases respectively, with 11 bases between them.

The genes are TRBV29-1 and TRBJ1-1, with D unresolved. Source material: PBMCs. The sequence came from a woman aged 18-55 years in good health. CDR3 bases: TGCAGCGTTGAAGGCGTCCAGTTAAACACTGAAGCTTTCTTT. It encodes CSVEGVQLNTEAFF.